The 20 T cell receptor beta chains listed next were all sequenced from one sample in a study of shared clonotypes between healthy human individuals. The protocol was immunoSEQ multiplex PCR, while the TCRdb copy is restricted to in-frame clones and leaves out a portion. The sample carries 450,000 to 500,000 clones, more than 65% recorded once. The sample taken for sequencing was PBMCs. These receptors came from a middle-aged woman in good health. Some clones in this sample may be carry-over from other donors' samples.

With regard to this clone: A read error is the likely source, as a far larger clone sits one nucleotide away. Distinct nucleotide sequences in the sample also encode this CDR3. The CDR3 loop is CASSEWDRGSPEAFF. In DNA, the CDR3 is TGTGCCAGCAGTGAATGGGACAGGGGCTCTCCTGAAGCCTTCTTT. The chain employs TRBV2 and TRBJ1-1, with 10 bases identical to TRBD1. The germline CDR1 and CDR2 sequences are SNHLY and FYNNEI. CDR3 length: 15 residues.

This rearrangement joins TRBV30 to TRBJ1-1; TRBD1 matches at 8 bases. CDR1 and CDR2 (germline): GTSNPN, SVGIG (reference sequence). The V segment lost 2 bases and the J segment 1 base; nucleotides outside the gene matches: 3. The CDR3 spans 14 residues. CDR3 nucleotide sequence: TGTGCCTGGAGTTTCGGACAGGGGAACACTGAAGCTTTCTTT. Translated: CAWSFGQGNTEAFF.

The chain combines TRBV25-1 with TRBJ2-1; D unclear. Looked up from germline, CDR1 is MGHDK and CDR2 is SYGVNS. The CDR3 consists of 18 residues. The V end was cut by 1 base, the J end by 1 base, with 17 bases between. The chain's CDR3 is CASSEWPPRAPSYNEQFF. As DNA, the CDR3 is TGTGCCAGCAGTGAATGGCCCCCTCGAGCGCCATCCTACAATGAGCAGTTCTTC. Together with reference TRBV25-1 and TRBJ2-1, the CDR3 gives the full variable domain: EADIYQTPRYLVIGTGKKITLECSQTMGHDKMYWYQQDPGMELHLIHYSYGVNSTEKGDLSSESTVSRIRTEHFPLTLESARPSHTSQYLCASSEWPPRAPSYNEQFFGPGTRLTVL.

A remark on this clone: Given a far larger clone just one base away, this is likely a sequencing read error. The CDR3 loop is CASSQERQGANCGYTF. In DNA form, the CDR3 reads TGCGCCAGCAGCCAAGAAAGACAGGGGGCGAACTGTGGCTACACCTTC. The chain carries TRBV4-3 and TRBJ1-2; TRBD1 matches 10 bases. Germline V gives CDR1 LGHNA, CDR2 YSLEER. The length of the CDR3 is 16 residues.

This clone occurred once. This clone may be a read error of a much larger clone one base away. Distinct nucleotide sequences in the sample also encode this CDR3. J is TRBJ2-1 and V is TRBV6-4; D remains unclear. Per germline, CDR1 MRHNA and CDR2 SNTAGT. Trimming removed 3 bases at V and 0 bases at J, with 3 bases between. This CDR3 comprises 13 residues. This chain's CDR3 is CASSEDSYNEQFF. Written as DNA, the CDR3 is TGTGCCAGCAGTGAAGACTCCTACAATGAGCAGTTCTTC.

This sequence joins TRBV7-2 and TRBJ2-3; TRBD2 matches at 9 bases. The CDR3 contains 14 residues. CDR1 is SGHTA and CDR2 is FQGNSA in the germline V gene. V trimming: 3 bases; J trimming: 7 bases; junction bases outside the gene matches: 5. The CDR3 here is CASSFGLASHTQYF. The CDR3 bases are TGTGCCAGCAGCTTCGGACTAGCGAGCCATACGCAGTATTTT.

V usage is TRBV19 and J usage is TRBJ2-2; D call uncertain. In germline, CDR1 is LNHDA, CDR2 SQIVND (reference sequence). This CDR3 comprises 15 residues. With 4 bases removed from V and 8 bases from J, the gap between germline ends came to 17 bases. CDR3: CASSTQDGWVGELFF. CDR3 DNA: TGTGCCAGTAGTACTCAGGACGGATGGGTTGGGGAGCTGTTTTTT.

The chain couples TRBV9 to TRBJ1-2; D unclear. This CDR3 comprises 13 residues. Germline V gene sequence: CDR1 SGDLS, CDR2 YYNGEE. V was trimmed by 0 bases and J by 3 bases, leaving 6 bases between them. CDR3 sequence: CASSVGQDYGYTF. The CDR3 DNA follows: TGTGCCAGCAGCGTAGGGCAGGACTATGGCTACACCTTC. The variable domain in full, with the rest retrieved from reference TRBV9 and TRBJ1-2, is DSGVTQTPKHLITATGQRVTLRCSPRSGDLSVYWYQQSLDQGLQFLIQYYNGEERAKGNILERFSAQQFPDLHSELNLSSLELGDSALYFCASSVGQDYGYTFGSGTRLTVV.

CDR3 nucleotides: TGTGCCAGCAGCCTTAGCCTAGGCACTGAAGCTTTCTTT. Encoded protein: CASSLSLGTEAFF. The chain employs TRBV11-3 and TRBJ1-1; D gene ambiguous. The CDR3 has 13 residues. Trimming removed 5 bases from V and 4 bases from J, with 11 bases in between. From germline, CDR1 is SGHNT and CDR2 YENEEA.

This clone occurred many times. This specimen includes other DNA sequences encoding the same CDR3. V usage is TRBV15 and J usage is TRBJ2-5; TRBD2 might be the D (6 bases). Germline-derived CDR1 and CDR2 are LNHNV and YYDKDF (reference sequence). The CDR3 consists of 16 residues. Trimming removed 0 bases at V and 5 bases at J, with 16 bases between. CDR3 coding DNA: TGTGCCACCAGCAGAGATATTGGCCCTGGGGGGGAGACCCAGTACTTC. Encoded protein: CATSRDIGPGGETQYF.

This clone showed up just a few times. The chain combines TRBV5-6 with TRBJ1-2; maybe TRBD1 (6 bases). This CDR3 contains 14 residues. V was cut by 0 bases and J by 4 bases, with 10 bases left in between. Germline CDR1 SGHDT, CDR2 YYEEEE. In nucleotides, the CDR3 is TGTGCCAGCAGCTTGGACAGGGAGGTCTATGGCTACACCTTC. This translates into CASSLDREVYGYTF.

Note on this clone: A clone one base away is much larger, so this may be a read error. The chain combines TRBV19 with TRBJ2-7; tentative D call: TRBD2 (5 bases). Germline assignment: CDR1 LNHDA and CDR2 SQIVND (reference sequence). Trimming shortened V by 1 base and J by 3 bases, and 16 bases separated the two germline ends. The CDR3 totals 16 residues. CDR3 nucleotide sequence: TGTGCCAGTAGTATAGTCGGCCAGCGGACCTTCTACGAGCAGTACTTC. Protein: CASSIVGQRTFYEQYF.

This clone was seen only a few times. J is TRBJ2-1 and V is TRBV14, with 11 bases that match TRBD2. V shed 5 bases, J shed 9 bases, and the junction held 12 bases outside the gene matches. The CDR3 runs 16 residues. From germline, CDR1 is SGHDN and CDR2 FVKESK. CDR3 loop: CASSSRLGLAVFEQFF. CDR3 DNA sequence: TGTGCCAGCAGCTCCCGTCTGGGACTAGCGGTATTTGAGCAGTTCTTC.

This clone was recorded at least ten times. This rearrangement joins TRBV5-1 to TRBJ2-3; tentative D call: TRBD1 (6 bases). The V end lost 6 bases, the J end lost 5 bases, and 19 bases lay between the germline ends. Germline V lookup: CDR1 SGHRS, CDR2 YFSETQ. This CDR3 comprises 15 residues. The CDR3 nucleotides read TGCGCCAGCAAAAACGTTGGGGGCTCGGGAGATACGCAGTATTTT. It yields the protein CASKNVGGSGDTQYF.

The chain couples TRBV7-9 to TRBJ2-2; D remains ambiguous. The CDR3 is 13 amino acids. With 11 bases removed from V and 2 bases from J, the gap between germline ends came to 12 bases. CDR1 is SEHNR and CDR2 is FQNEAQ in the germline V gene (reference sequence). CDR3 residues: CAPTGSNTGELFF. The CDR3 coding sequence is TGTGCCCCGACGGGCTCCAACACCGGGGAGCTGTTTTTT. The full variable domain, completed using reference TRBV7-9 and TRBJ2-2, is DTGVSQNPRHKITKRGQNVTFRCDPISEHNRLYWYRQTLGQGPEFLTYFQNEAQLEKSRLLSDRFSAERPKGSFSTLEIQRTEQGDSAMYLCAPTGSNTGELFFGEGSRLTVL.

On this clone itself: It is likely a read error: a sequence one base away is far more abundant. The chain links TRBV5-1 to TRBJ2-1; 9 bases line up with TRBD2. V lost 3 bases, J lost 4 bases, and 8 bases stayed unmatched. Germline loops: CDR1 SGHRS, CDR2 YFSETQ. The CDR3 contains 16 residues. The CDR3 spells CASSYVLAGRYNEQFF. CDR3 bases: TGCGCCAGCAGCTACGTACTAGCGGGCCGATACAATGAGCAGTTCTTC.

V gene TRBV4-1 combines with J gene TRBJ2-3; no clear D. CDR3 length equals 19 residues. The germline V gene has CDR1 MGHRA and CDR2 YSYEKL. Trimming pared 0 bases from V and 6 bases from J, leaving 25 bases between. CDR3: CASSQDRGAGVPRSDTQYF. The CDR3 nucleotides read TGCGCCAGCAGCCAAGATCGAGGAGCCGGAGTTCCCCGCTCCGATACGCAGTATTTT.

In this sample, this clone turned up many times. Other nucleotide sequences from this sample produce the same CDR3. The chain links TRBV7-9 to TRBJ1-1, with 7 nucleotides matching TRBD1. The length of the CDR3 is 12 residues. Germline CDR1 SEHNR, CDR2 FQNEAQ (reference sequence). J lost 10 bases, V lost 4 bases, and 6 bases had no gene match. CDR3 coding DNA: TGTGCCAGCAGCTACGGACAGGTGGGAGCTTTCTTT. This codes for CASSYGQVGAFF.

The chain joins TRBV9 to TRBJ1-6, with TRBD1 matching 10 bases. Trimming removed 3 bases from V and 10 bases from J; junction bases left unmatched: 10. Per the germline V gene, CDR1 is SGDLS and CDR2 is YYNGEE. This CDR3 has 16 amino acids. The CDR3 spells CASSAGTGALGSPLHF. CDR3 in DNA: TGTGCCAGCAGCGCCGGGACAGGGGCATTGGGCTCACCCCTCCACTTT.

The J gene is TRBJ2-7, the V gene TRBV30, with 7 bases identical to TRBD1. CDR3 length equals 11 residues. Looked up from germline, CDR1 is GTSNPN and CDR2 is SVGIG (reference sequence). V lost 5 bases, J lost 6 bases, and 4 bases stayed unmatched. This chain's CDR3 is CAWDRVGEQYF. The CDR3 nucleotides read TGTGCCTGGGACAGGGTCGGCGAGCAGTACTTC. The whole variable domain, filled in from reference TRBV30 and TRBJ2-7, reads SQTIHQWPATLVQPVGSPLSLECTVEGTSNPNLYWYRQAAGRGLQLLFYSVGIGQISSEVPQNLSASRPQDRQFILSSKKLLLSDSGFYLCAWDRVGEQYFGPGTRLTVT.